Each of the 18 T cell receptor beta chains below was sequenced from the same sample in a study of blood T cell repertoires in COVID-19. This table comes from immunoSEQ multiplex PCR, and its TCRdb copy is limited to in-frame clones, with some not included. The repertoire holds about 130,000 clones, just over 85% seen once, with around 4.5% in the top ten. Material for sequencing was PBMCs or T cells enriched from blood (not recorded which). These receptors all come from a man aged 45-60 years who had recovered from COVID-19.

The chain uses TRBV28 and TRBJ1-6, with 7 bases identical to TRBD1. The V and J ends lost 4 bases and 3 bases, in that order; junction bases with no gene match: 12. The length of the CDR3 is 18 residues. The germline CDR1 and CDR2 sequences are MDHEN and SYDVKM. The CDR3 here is CASSSFTGANDYNSPLHF. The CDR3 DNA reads TGTGCCAGCAGTTCCTTTACAGGGGCTAACGACTATAATTCACCCCTCCACTTT. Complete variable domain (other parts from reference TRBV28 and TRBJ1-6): DVKVTQSSRYLVKRTGEKVFLECVQDMDHENMFWYRQDPGLGLRLIYFSYDVKMKEKGDIPEGYSVSREKKERFSLILESASTNQTSMYLCASSSFTGANDYNSPLHFGNGTRLTVT.

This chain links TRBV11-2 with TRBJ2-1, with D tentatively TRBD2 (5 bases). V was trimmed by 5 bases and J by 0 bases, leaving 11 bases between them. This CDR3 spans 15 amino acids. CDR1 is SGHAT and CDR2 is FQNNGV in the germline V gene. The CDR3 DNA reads TGTGCCAGCAGCCTGACGGACTCCTCCTACAATGAGCAGTTCTTC. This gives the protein CASSLTDSSYNEQFF.

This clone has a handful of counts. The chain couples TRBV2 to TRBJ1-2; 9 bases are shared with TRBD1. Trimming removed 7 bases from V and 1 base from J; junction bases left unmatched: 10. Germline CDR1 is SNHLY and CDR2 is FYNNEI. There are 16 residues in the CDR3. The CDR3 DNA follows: TGTGCCAGCATGGGTAAAGGGGACAGGGTTAACTATGGCTACACCTTC. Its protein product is CASMGKGDRVNYGYTF.

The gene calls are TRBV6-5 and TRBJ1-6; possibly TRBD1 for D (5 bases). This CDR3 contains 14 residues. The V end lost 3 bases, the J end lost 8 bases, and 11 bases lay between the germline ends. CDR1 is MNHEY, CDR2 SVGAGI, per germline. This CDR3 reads CASSYQGLDSPLHF. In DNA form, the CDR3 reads TGTGCCAGCAGTTATCAGGGTCTGGATTCACCCCTCCACTTT.

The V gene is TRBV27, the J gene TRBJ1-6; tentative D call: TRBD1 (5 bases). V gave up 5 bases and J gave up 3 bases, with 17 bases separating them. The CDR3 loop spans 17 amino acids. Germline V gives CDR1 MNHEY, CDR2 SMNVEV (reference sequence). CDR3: CASSPFFGGGYNSPLHF. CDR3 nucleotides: TGTGCCAGCAGTCCGTTTTTTGGGGGGGGCTATAATTCACCCCTCCACTTT.

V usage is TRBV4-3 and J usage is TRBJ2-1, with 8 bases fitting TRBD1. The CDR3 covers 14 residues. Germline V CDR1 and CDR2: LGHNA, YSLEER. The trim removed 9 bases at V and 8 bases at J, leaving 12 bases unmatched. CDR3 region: CASSWAGGHDEQFF. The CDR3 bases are TGCGCCAGTTCCTGGGCAGGGGGCCACGATGAGCAGTTCTTC.

The CDR3 loop reads CASSPLTNEQFF. The CDR3 nucleotides are TGTGCCAGCAGCCCCCTTACAAATGAGCAGTTCTTC. The chain is built from TRBV3-1 (or the pseudogene TRBV3-2) and TRBJ2-1; no reliable D call. Germline CDR1 LGHDT, CDR2 YNNKEL (reference sequence). Trimming took 4 bases from V and 7 from J, leaving 8 bases between them. The CDR3 length is 12 residues.

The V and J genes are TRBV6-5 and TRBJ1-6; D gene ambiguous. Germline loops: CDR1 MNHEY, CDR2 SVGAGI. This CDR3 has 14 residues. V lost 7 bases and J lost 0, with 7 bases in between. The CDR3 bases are TGTGCCAGCATCTCGAGCTCCTATAATTCACCCCTCCACTTT. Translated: CASISSSYNSPLHF.

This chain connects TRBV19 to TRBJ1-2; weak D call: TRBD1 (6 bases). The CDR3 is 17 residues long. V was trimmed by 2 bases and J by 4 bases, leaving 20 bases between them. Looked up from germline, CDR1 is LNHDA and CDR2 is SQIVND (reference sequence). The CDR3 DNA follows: TGTGCCAGTAGTATAAAAACAGGGATGAAAGAGGGCTATGGCTACACCTTC. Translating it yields CASSIKTGMKEGYGYTF. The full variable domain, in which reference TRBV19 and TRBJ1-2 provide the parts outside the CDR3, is DGGITQSPKYLFRKEGQNVTLSCEQNLNHDAMYWYRQDPGQGLRLIYYSQIVNDFQKGDIAEGYSVSREKKESFPLTVTSAQKNPTAFYLCASSIKTGMKEGYGYTFGSGTRLTVV.

CDR3 in DNA: TGTGCCTGGCACAAAACCCGCTATGGCTACACCTTC. Amino acid sequence: CAWHKTRYGYTF. The genes are TRBV30 and TRBJ1-2, with D unresolved. Between the trimmed V and J ends, which lost 5 bases and 4 bases, there was a span of 11 bases. CDR3 length: 12 amino acids. CDR1 and CDR2 from the germline V gene are GTSNPN and SVGIG (reference sequence).

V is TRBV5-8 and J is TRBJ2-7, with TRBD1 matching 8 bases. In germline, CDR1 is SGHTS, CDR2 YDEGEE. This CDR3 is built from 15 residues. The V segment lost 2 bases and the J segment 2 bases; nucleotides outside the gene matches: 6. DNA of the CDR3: TGTGCCAGCAGCTTCCGGGGCAGGGGGCCCTACGAGCAGTACTTC. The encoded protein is CASSFRGRGPYEQYF.

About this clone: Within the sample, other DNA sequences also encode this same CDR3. The CDR3 sequence: CASSPLQGPNGYTF. The CDR3 region has the DNA TGCGCCAGCAGCCCCTTACAGGGTCCCAATGGCTACACCTTC. V is TRBV4-1 and J is TRBJ1-2, with a tentative D call TRBD1 (6 bases). Trimming took 4 bases from V and 6 from J, leaving 15 bases between them. CDR3 length equals 14 residues. In germline, CDR1 is MGHRA, CDR2 YSYEKL.

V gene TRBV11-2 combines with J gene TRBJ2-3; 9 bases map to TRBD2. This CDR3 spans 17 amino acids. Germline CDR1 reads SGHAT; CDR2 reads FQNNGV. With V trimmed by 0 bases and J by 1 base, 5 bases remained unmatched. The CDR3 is CASSLELAGGGTDTQYF. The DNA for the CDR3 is TGTGCCAGCAGCTTAGAACTAGCGGGTGGTGGCACAGATACGCAGTATTTT.

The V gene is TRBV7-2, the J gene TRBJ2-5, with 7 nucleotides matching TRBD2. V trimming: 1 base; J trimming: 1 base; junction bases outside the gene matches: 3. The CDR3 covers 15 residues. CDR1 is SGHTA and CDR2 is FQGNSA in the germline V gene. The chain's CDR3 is CASSLGLAPQETQYF. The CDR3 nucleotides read TGTGCCAGCAGCTTAGGACTAGCCCCCCAAGAGACCCAGTACTTC.

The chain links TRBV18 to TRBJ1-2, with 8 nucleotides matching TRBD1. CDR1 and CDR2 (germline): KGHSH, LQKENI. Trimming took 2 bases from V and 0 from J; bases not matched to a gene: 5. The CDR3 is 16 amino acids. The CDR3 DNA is TGTGCCAGCTCACCAATGCTACAGGGGGCTAACTATGGCTACACCTTC. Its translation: CASSPMLQGANYGYTF.

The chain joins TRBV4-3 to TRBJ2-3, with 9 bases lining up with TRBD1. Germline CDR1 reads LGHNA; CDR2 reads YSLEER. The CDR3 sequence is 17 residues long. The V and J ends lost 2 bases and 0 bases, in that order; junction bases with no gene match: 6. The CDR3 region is CASSQSGQGISTDTQYF. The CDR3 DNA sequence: TGCGCCAGCAGCCAAAGCGGACAGGGGATTAGCACAGATACGCAGTATTTT.

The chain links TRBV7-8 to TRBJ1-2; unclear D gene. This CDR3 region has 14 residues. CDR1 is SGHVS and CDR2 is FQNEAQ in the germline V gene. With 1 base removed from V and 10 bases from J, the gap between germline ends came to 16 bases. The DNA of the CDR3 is TGTGCCAGCAGCTTAGTCCCCGGGAACGGACTCTACACCTTC. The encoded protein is CASSLVPGNGLYTF.

The CDR3 coding sequence is TGTGCCAGCAGTACCAGACAGGGCAAAAGGGAGTTCTTC. It encodes CASSTRQGKREFF. This chain uses TRBV28 with TRBJ2-1; 7 bases fit TRBD1. CDR1 is MDHEN and CDR2 is SYDVKM in the germline V gene. V shed 5 bases, J shed 14 bases, and the junction held 12 bases outside the gene matches. The CDR3 is 13 residues long.